A selection of T cell receptor beta chains follows, all from one sample in a study of control samples from healthy donors and cancer patients. Assay used: immunoSEQ multiplex PCR; TCRdb lists only in-frame clones, some missing. The sample consists of under 150,000 clones, about 92% of them appearing once. Sequenced sample: PBMCs. The receptor source for this set is a man in his fifties or sixties with head and neck cancer. Each CDR3 is given with its conserved first and last residue. A D gene is named only where the DNA matches it firmly. Not every row has a clone size; where given, it reads once, few, many or a size class.

v_call: TRBV5-1
d_call: .
clone_size: .
j_call: TRBJ1-2
cdr3_nt: TGCGCCAGCAGCGGCGCAGTCACTAACTATGGCTACACCTTC
cdr3_aa: CASSGAVTNYGYTF

v_call: TRBV10-3
d_call: TRBD1
clone_size: .
j_call: TRBJ1-2
cdr3_nt: TGTGCCTCCTCGCGGGGACAGGGAAACTATGGCTACACCTTC
cdr3_aa: CASSRGQGNYGYTF

v_call: TRBV7-9
d_call: .
clone_size: .
j_call: TRBJ1-3
cdr3_nt: TGTGCCAGCAGCGAGACGGCCGTCTCTGGAAACACCATATATTTT
cdr3_aa: CASSETAVSGNTIYF

v_call: TRBV7-9
d_call: .
clone_size: .
j_call: TRBJ2-7
cdr3_nt: TGTGCCAGCAGCTCAGGGGGGACATCCACACTGACGACCTACGAGCAGTACTTC
cdr3_aa: CASSSGGTSTLTTYEQYF

v_call: TRBV4-3
d_call: .
clone_size: once
j_call: TRBJ1-1
cdr3_nt: TGCGCCAGCAGCCAAGATATCTCGTCCCAGGGAAACACTGAAGCTTTCTTT
cdr3_aa: CASSQDISSQGNTEAFF

v_call: TRBV5-1
d_call: .
clone_size: .
j_call: TRBJ1-1
cdr3_nt: TGCGCCAGCAGCTTGGCCCTGATGACAGTGAACACTGAAGCTTTCTTT
cdr3_aa: CASSLALMTVNTEAFF

v_call: TRBV6-1
d_call: .
clone_size: .
j_call: TRBJ1-1
cdr3_nt: TGTGCCAGCAGTTATCCCTCGGGGGGCACTGAAGCTTTCTTT
cdr3_aa: CASSYPSGGTEAFF

v_call: TRBV28
d_call: .
clone_size: .
j_call: TRBJ2-5
cdr3_nt: TGTGCCAGCAGTTTCCAAATCCAAGAGACCCAGTACTTC
cdr3_aa: CASSFQIQETQYF

v_call: TRBV7-9
d_call: TRBD1
clone_size: .
j_call: TRBJ1-2
cdr3_nt: TGTGCCAGCAGCTTAGGACAGGGAGGTGGCTACACCTTC
cdr3_aa: CASSLGQGGGYTF

v_call: TRBV19
d_call: .
clone_size: .
j_call: TRBJ2-1
cdr3_nt: TGTGCCAGTAGTCTGTGGAGGAATGAGCAGTTCTTC
cdr3_aa: CASSLWRNEQFF

v_call: TRBV6-5
d_call: .
clone_size: .
j_call: TRBJ2-2
cdr3_nt: TGTGCCAGCACAGGGTTAAGCGGGACCGGGGAGCTGTTTTTT
cdr3_aa: CASTGLSGTGELFF

v_call: TRBV4-1
d_call: .
clone_size: .
j_call: TRBJ2-1
cdr3_nt: TGCGCCAGCAGCCAAGATCGAACACCAAGTGAGCAGTTCTTC
cdr3_aa: CASSQDRTPSEQFF

v_call: TRBV7-9
d_call: .
clone_size: .
j_call: TRBJ1-4
cdr3_nt: TGTGCCAGCAGCTTATTTCCAGGGCGGCCTAATGAAAAACTGTTTTTT
cdr3_aa: CASSLFPGRPNEKLFF

v_call: TRBV27
d_call: .
clone_size: .
j_call: TRBJ1-2
cdr3_nt: TGTGCCAGCAGCCCTGACAGGTACTACTATGGCTACACCTTC
cdr3_aa: CASSPDRYYYGYTF

v_call: TRBV11-2
d_call: .
clone_size: few
j_call: TRBJ2-7
cdr3_nt: TGTGCCAGCAGCTTAGTTAAAGGGGGAGCCTACGAGCAGTACTTC
cdr3_aa: CASSLVKGGAYEQYF

v_call: TRBV4-3
d_call: .
clone_size: .
j_call: TRBJ1-1
cdr3_nt: TGCGCCAGCAGCCAAGATCCGGGGCAGATGAACACTGAAGCTTTCTTT
cdr3_aa: CASSQDPGQMNTEAFF

v_call: TRBV7-9
d_call: .
clone_size: .
j_call: TRBJ1-1
cdr3_nt: TGTGCCAGCAGCTTAGTTAGTGAAGCTTTCTTT
cdr3_aa: CASSLVSEAFF

v_call: TRBV7-2
d_call: .
clone_size: .
j_call: TRBJ1-1
cdr3_nt: TGTGCCAGCAGCTCCCAGGGTCCCCACACTGAAGCTTTCTTT
cdr3_aa: CASSSQGPHTEAFF

v_call: TRBV30
d_call: TRBD1
clone_size: .
j_call: TRBJ1-5
cdr3_nt: TGTGCCTGGAGTGTTGACCCCACAGGGGGGAGGTTTCAGCCCCAGCATTTT
cdr3_aa: CAWSVDPTGGRFQPQHF

v_call: TRBV7-9
d_call: .
clone_size: once
j_call: TRBJ2-3
cdr3_nt: TGTGCCAGCAGCTTCGCTAGCTTGGACGCAGATACGCAGTATTTT
cdr3_aa: CASSFASLDADTQYF

v_call: TRBV18
d_call: .
clone_size: .
j_call: TRBJ2-4
cdr3_nt: TGTGCCAGCTCACCAGCGAATGGGGGAGCCAAAAACATTCAGTACTTC
cdr3_aa: CASSPANGGAKNIQYF